The 18 T cell receptor beta chains below come from one sample, sequenced in a study of cytomegalovirus exposure and HLA in healthy donors. In the PCR, 60 Vbeta and 13 Jbeta primers were used. Assay used: immunoSEQ multiplex PCR; TCRdb lists only in-frame clones, some missing. This table holds some 130,000 clones, more than 80% found once. The source material was PBMCs. These receptor sequences come from a woman aged 35 to 49 in good health and CMV-seropositive.

This clone came up once. The chain carries TRBV5-1 and TRBJ1-4, with unresolved D. V lost 0 bases and J 1 base, leaving 13 bases between the germline ends. CDR1 SGHRS and CDR2 YFSETQ come from the germline V gene. There are 17 residues in the CDR3. Here the CDR3 reads CASSLALGVGTNEKLFF. CDR3 bases: TGCGCCAGCAGCTTGGCTTTGGGCGTGGGAACTAATGAAAAACTGTTTTTT. Together with reference TRBV5-1 and TRBJ1-4, the CDR3 gives the full variable domain: KAGVTQTPRYLIKTRGQQVTLSCSPISGHRSVSWYQQTPGQGLQFLFEYFSETQRNKGNFPGRFSGRQFSNSRSEMNVSTLELGDSALYLCASSLALGVGTNEKLFFGSGTQLSVL.

The V and J genes are TRBV5-1 and TRBJ2-5; 7 bases map to TRBD2. V lost 1 base, J lost 5 bases, and 8 bases stayed unmatched. In germline, CDR1 is SGHRS, CDR2 YFSETQ. This CDR3 is built from 15 residues. CDR3 sequence reads: CASSLRTGGGETQYF. The DNA for the CDR3 is TGCGCCAGCAGCTTGCGTACGGGAGGAGGTGAGACCCAGTACTTC.

The chain links TRBV9 to TRBJ2-3; 14 bases agree with TRBD2. V shed 7 bases, J shed 2 bases, and the junction held 6 bases outside the gene matches. Germline assignment: CDR1 SGDLS and CDR2 YYNGEE. The CDR3 sequence is 16 residues long. CDR3 protein: CASAGLAGGPTDTQYF. CDR3 nucleotide sequence: TGTGCCAGCGCCGGACTAGCGGGGGGACCCACAGATACGCAGTATTTT.

This clone was observed once. The chain employs TRBV14 and TRBJ2-5, with TRBD2 matching over 10 bases. Trimming cost V 0 bases and J 4 bases; bases outside gene matches: 8. Germline V gene data show CDR1 as SGHDN and CDR2 as FVKESK. This CDR3 is 17 amino acids long. CDR3 residues: CASSQEEVAGGLETQYF. The DNA for the CDR3 is TGTGCCAGCAGCCAAGAGGAGGTAGCGGGAGGTTTAGAGACCCAGTACTTC.

This clone was counted once. The J gene is TRBJ2-6, the V gene TRBV18; 15 bases map to TRBD2. Germline trimming cut 3 bases from V and 0 bases from J; bases unmatched to any gene: 15. Per germline, CDR1 KGHSH and CDR2 LQKENI. The CDR3 loop spans 23 amino acids. The CDR3 region is CASSPFEGGLAGGPFSGANVLTF. CDR3 coding DNA: TGTGCCAGCTCACCTTTCGAGGGGGGACTAGCGGGAGGACCCTTCTCTGGGGCCAACGTCCTGACTTTC.

The chain links TRBV28 to TRBJ1-1; D is undetermined. V gave up 4 bases and J gave up 3 bases, with 9 bases separating them. The germline V gene encodes CDR1 MDHEN and CDR2 SYDVKM. The length of the CDR3 is 13 residues. The CDR3 here is CASSSKLYTEAFF. In DNA, the CDR3 is TGTGCCAGCAGTTCGAAACTTTACACTGAAGCTTTCTTT. Full variable domain (remainder filled in from reference TRBV28 and TRBJ1-1): DVKVTQSSRYLVKRTGEKVFLECVQDMDHENMFWYRQDPGLGLRLIYFSYDVKMKEKGDIPEGYSVSREKKERFSLILESASTNQTSMYLCASSSKLYTEAFFGQGTRLTVV.

The genes are TRBV27 and TRBJ1-1; 8 nucleotides align to TRBD1. Germline V gene lookup returns CDR1 MNHEY and CDR2 SMNVEV (reference sequence). This CDR3 contains 13 residues. The J segment lost 5 bases and the V segment lost 6 bases, leaving 5 bases of the junction unmatched. The chain's CDR3 is CASRGTGRTEAFF. The CDR3 nucleotides read TGTGCCAGCAGAGGGACAGGCAGGACTGAAGCTTTCTTT.

The rearrangement uses TRBV11-2 and TRBJ2-2; tentative D call: TRBD1 (6 bases). The germline V gene encodes CDR1 SGHAT and CDR2 FQNNGV. The ends were cut back, 4 bases at V and 2 bases at J, with 11 bases in the middle. The CDR3 consists of 15 residues. CDR3: CASSSGTRNTGELFF. CDR3 coding DNA: TGTGCCAGCAGCTCCGGGACACGTAACACCGGGGAGCTGTTTTTT.

J is TRBJ1-3 and V is TRBV28; D might be TRBD1 (6 bases). The CDR3 covers 16 residues. Between the trimmed V and J ends, which lost 2 bases and 0 bases, there was a span of 11 bases. From germline, CDR1 is MDHEN and CDR2 SYDVKM. In DNA, the CDR3 is TGTGCCAGCAGTTTAGTGGACAGCTACTCTGGAAACACCATATATTTT. It specifies CASSLVDSYSGNTIYF.

This chain uses TRBV4-2 with TRBJ1-1; the D is unclear. V lost 0 bases to trimming and J lost 6 bases, with 8 bases between them. This CDR3 spans 13 amino acids. The germline V gene has CDR1 LGHNA and CDR2 YNFKEQ. DNA of the CDR3: TGTGCCAGCAGCCAAGATGGCCAGGCTGAAGCTTTCTTT. This encodes CASSQDGQAEAFF.

This clone has a handful of counts. The chain is built from TRBV5-6 and TRBJ2-5, with 9 bases matching TRBD1. This CDR3 contains 16 residues. From germline, CDR1 is SGHDT and CDR2 YYEEEE. The trim removed 4 bases at V and 4 bases at J, leaving 11 bases unmatched. The CDR3: CASSHRDRADGETQYF. The CDR3 coding sequence is TGTGCCAGCAGCCACAGGGACAGGGCGGACGGAGAGACCCAGTACTTC.

This chain connects TRBV5-1 to TRBJ2-5, with 11 bases aligning to TRBD1. The V segment lost 0 bases and the J segment 5 bases; nucleotides outside the gene matches: 6. The CDR3 consists of 16 residues. CDR1 is SGHRS and CDR2 is YFSETQ in the germline V gene. In nucleotides, the CDR3 is TGCGCCAGCAGCTTGGCCGGGACAGGGGGTCGTGAGACCCAGTACTTC. It codes for CASSLAGTGGRETQYF.

Worth noting for this clone: This specimen includes other DNA sequences encoding the same CDR3. This chain connects TRBV5-1 to TRBJ2-5; no definite D call. Germline V gives CDR1 SGHRS, CDR2 YFSETQ. This CDR3 has 14 residues. V dropped 0 bases and J dropped 2 bases, with 8 bases sitting between them. The CDR3 DNA reads TGCGCCAGCAGCTTGGCCGGCGGACAAGAGACCCAGTACTTC. The encoded protein is CASSLAGGQETQYF.

The rearrangement joins TRBV11-2 to TRBJ2-5; 7 bases map to TRBD2. After removal of 4 bases from V and 7 bases from J, the junction contained 15 bases not matched to a gene. CDR1 is SGHAT and CDR2 is FQNNGV in the germline V gene. The CDR3 has 16 amino acids. CDR3 loop: CASSSYGGWQGATQYF. DNA for the CDR3: TGTGCCAGCAGCTCTTACGGGGGGTGGCAGGGCGCGACCCAGTACTTC.

The rearrangement joins TRBV27 to TRBJ2-1; a weak D match, TRBD2 (5 bases). This CDR3 contains 13 residues. V was trimmed by 6 bases and J by 2 bases, leaving 8 bases between them. Germline-derived CDR1 and CDR2 are MNHEY and SMNVEV (reference sequence). The CDR3 reads CASSRTAYNEQFF. CDR3 nucleotide sequence: TGTGCCAGCAGCCGGACTGCCTACAATGAGCAGTTCTTC.

This rearrangement joins TRBV27 to TRBJ1-3, with 7 bases lining up with TRBD1. Germline loops: CDR1 MNHEY, CDR2 SMNVEV (reference sequence). This CDR3 is 14 amino acids long. After removal of 5 bases from V and 1 base from J, the junction contained 2 bases not matched to a gene. CDR3 DNA: TGTGCCAGCAGTCCGACAGGGTCTGGAAACACCATATATTTT. Its translation: CASSPTGSGNTIYF.

CDR3 region: CASSPQGAVSYEQYF. The CDR3 DNA follows: TGTGCCAGCAGTCCCCAGGGTGCGGTCTCCTACGAGCAGTACTTC. The rearrangement links TRBV6-5 to TRBJ2-7, with TRBD1 as a possible D gene (5 bases). V lost 5 bases and J lost 0, with 14 bases in between. The length of the CDR3 is 15 residues. CDR1 and CDR2 (germline): MNHEY, SVGAGI.

CDR3: CASSRGQGQETQYF. CDR3 DNA sequence: TGTGCCAGCAGCCGGGGACAGGGTCAAGAGACCCAGTACTTC. This chain links TRBV5-8 with TRBJ2-5; TRBD1 aligns across 9 bases. This CDR3 contains 14 residues. The V gene end was trimmed by 4 bases and the J gene end by 2 bases; junction bases not matched to a gene: 3. Germline CDR1 and CDR2: SGHTS and YDEGEE.